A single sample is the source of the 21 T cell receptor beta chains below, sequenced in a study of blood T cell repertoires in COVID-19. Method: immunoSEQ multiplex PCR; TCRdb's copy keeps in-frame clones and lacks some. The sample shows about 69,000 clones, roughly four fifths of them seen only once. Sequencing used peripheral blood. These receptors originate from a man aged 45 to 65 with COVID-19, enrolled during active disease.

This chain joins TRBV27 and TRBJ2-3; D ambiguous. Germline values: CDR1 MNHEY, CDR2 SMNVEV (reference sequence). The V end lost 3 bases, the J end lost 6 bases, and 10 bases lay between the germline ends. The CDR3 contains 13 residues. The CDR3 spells CASSFPLNDTQYF. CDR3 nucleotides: TGTGCCAGCAGTTTCCCCTTAAATGATACGCAGTATTTT.

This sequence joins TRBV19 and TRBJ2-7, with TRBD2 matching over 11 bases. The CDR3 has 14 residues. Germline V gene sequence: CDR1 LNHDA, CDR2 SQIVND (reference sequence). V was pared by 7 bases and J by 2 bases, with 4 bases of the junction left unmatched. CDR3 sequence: CASTMTSGAYEQYF. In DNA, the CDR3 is TGTGCCAGTACCATGACTAGCGGGGCCTACGAGCAGTACTTC.

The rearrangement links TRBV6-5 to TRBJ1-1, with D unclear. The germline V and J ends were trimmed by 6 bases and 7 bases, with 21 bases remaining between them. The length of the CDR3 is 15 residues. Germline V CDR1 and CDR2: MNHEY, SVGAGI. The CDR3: CASSRGPPGVVEAFF. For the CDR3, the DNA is TGTGCCAGCAGCCGCGGGCCTCCCGGGGTTGTTGAAGCTTTCTTT.

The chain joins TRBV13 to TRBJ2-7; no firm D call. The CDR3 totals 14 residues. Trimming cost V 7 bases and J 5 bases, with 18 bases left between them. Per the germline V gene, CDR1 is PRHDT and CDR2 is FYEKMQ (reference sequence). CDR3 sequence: CASILLTPCHEQYF. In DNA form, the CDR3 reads TGTGCCAGCATCCTTCTGACTCCCTGCCACGAGCAGTACTTC.

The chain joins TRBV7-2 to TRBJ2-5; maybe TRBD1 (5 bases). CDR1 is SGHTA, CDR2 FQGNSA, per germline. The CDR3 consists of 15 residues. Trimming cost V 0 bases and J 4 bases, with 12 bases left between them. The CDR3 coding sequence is TGTGCCAGCAGCTTAGCGCGGCAGGGCGGAGAGACCCAGTACTTC. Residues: CASSLARQGGETQYF.

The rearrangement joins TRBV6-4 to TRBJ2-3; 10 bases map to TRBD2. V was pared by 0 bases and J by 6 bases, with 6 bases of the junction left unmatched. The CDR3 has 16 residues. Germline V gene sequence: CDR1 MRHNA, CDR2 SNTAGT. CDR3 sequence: CASSDSGAGGYDTQYF. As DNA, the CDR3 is TGTGCCAGCAGTGACTCCGGAGCGGGGGGGTACGATACGCAGTATTTT.

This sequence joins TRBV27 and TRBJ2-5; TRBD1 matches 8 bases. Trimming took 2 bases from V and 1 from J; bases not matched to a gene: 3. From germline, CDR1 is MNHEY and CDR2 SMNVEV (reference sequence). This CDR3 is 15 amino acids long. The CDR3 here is CASSLNQGAQETQYF. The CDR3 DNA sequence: TGTGCCAGCAGTTTAAACCAGGGGGCCCAAGAGACCCAGTACTTC.

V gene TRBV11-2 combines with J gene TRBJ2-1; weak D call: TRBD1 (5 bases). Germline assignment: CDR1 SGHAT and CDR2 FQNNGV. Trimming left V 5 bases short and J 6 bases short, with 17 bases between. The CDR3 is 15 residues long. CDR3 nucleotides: TGTGCCAGCAGCCGTGGACAAGGGGAAGGCAATGAGCAGTTCTTC. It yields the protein CASSRGQGEGNEQFF.

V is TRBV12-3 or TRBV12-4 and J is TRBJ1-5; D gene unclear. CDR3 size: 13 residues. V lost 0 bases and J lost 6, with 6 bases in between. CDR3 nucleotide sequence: TGTGCCAGCAGTTTAGCGGCTCTTCAGCCCCAGCATTTT. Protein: CASSLAALQPQHF.

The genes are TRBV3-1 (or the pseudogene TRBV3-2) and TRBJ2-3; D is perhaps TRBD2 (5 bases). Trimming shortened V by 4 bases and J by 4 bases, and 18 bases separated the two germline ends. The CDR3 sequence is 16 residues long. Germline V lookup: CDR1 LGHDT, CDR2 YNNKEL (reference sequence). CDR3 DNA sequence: TGTGCCAGCAGCCCCTGGGAAGCGGTGGGATCAGATACGCAGTATTTT. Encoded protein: CASSPWEAVGSDTQYF.

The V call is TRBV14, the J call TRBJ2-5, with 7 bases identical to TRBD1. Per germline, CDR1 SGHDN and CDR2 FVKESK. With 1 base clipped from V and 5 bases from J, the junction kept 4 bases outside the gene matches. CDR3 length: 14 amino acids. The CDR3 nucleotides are TGTGCCAGCAGCCAAGTATTGGGACAGGAGACCCAGTACTTC. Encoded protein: CASSQVLGQETQYF.

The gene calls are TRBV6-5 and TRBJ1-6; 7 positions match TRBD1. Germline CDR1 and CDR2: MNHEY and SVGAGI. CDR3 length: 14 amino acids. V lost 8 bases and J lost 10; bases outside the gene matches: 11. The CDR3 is CASGIDRVESPLHF. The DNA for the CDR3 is TGTGCCAGCGGTATAGACAGGGTAGAATCACCCCTCCACTTT.

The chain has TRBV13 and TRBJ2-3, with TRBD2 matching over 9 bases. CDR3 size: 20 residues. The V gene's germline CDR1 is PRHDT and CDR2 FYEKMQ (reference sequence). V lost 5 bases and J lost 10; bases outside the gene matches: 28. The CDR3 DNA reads TGTGCCAGCAGCCCCGCCAGGGTTGGAGCGGGGGGTTCTCGATACGGCCCGCAGTATTTT. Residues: CASSPARVGAGGSRYGPQYF.

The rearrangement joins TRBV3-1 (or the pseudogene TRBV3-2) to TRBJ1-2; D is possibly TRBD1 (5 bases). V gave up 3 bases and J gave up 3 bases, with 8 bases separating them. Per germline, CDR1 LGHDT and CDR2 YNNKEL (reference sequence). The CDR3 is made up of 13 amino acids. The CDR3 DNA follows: TGTGCCAGCAGCCAGACAGCAGACTATGGCTACACCTTC. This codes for CASSQTADYGYTF.

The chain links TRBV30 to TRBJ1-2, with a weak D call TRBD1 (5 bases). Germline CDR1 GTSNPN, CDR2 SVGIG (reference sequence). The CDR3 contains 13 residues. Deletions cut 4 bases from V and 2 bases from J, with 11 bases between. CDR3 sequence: CAWTLGQNYGYTF. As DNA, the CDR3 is TGTGCCTGGACCCTAGGACAAAACTATGGCTACACCTTC.

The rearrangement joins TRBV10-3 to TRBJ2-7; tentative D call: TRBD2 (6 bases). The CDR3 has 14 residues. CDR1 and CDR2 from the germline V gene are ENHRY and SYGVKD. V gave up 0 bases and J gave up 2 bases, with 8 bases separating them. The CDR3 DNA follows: TGTGCCATCAGTGAGTCTGGCGGGACCTACGAGCAGTACTTC. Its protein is CAISESGGTYEQYF.

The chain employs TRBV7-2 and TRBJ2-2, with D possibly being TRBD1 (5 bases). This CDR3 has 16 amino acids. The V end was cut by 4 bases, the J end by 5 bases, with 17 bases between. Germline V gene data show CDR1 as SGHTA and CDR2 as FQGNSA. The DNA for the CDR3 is TGTGCCAGCAGCTCCATGCAGGGTTGGGGAACCGGGGAGCTGTTTTTT. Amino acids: CASSSMQGWGTGELFF.

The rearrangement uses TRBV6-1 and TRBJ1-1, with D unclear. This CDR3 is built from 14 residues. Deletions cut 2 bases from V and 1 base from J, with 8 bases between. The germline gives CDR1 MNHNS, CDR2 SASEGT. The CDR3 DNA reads TGTGCCAGCAGTGAATTCGGGGAGAACACTGAAGCTTTCTTT. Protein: CASSEFGENTEAFF.

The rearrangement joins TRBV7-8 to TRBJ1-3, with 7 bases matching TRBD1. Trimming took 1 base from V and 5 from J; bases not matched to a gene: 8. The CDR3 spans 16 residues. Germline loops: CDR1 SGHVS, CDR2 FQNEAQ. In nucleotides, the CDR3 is TGTGCCAGCAGCTTAGGAGAGGGACAGCGAAGAAACACCATATATTTT. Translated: CASSLGEGQRRNTIYF.

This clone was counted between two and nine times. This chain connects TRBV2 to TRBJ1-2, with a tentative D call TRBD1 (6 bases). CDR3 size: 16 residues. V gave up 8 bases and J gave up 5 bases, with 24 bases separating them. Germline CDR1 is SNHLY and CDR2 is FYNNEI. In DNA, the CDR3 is TGTGCCAGCCCCTGCCCGCCCGCATACAGGGTGTATGGCTACACCTTC. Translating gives CASPCPPAYRVYGYTF. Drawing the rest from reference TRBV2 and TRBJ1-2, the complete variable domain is EPEVTQTPSHQVTQMGQEVILRCVPISNHLYFYWYRQILGQKVEFLVSFYNNEISEKSEIFDDQFSVERPDGSNFTLKIRSTKLEDSAMYFCASPCPPAYRVYGYTFGSGTRLTVV.

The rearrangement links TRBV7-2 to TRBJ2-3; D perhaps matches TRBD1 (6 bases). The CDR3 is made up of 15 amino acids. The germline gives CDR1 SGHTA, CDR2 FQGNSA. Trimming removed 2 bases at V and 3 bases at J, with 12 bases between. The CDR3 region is CASSLWGLWTDTQYF. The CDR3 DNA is TGTGCCAGCAGCTTATGGGGGCTGTGGACAGATACGCAGTATTTT.